The 24 T cell receptor beta chains in this list originate from one sample, sequenced in a study of blood T cell repertoires in COVID-19. Sequencing was performed with immunoSEQ multiplex PCR; in TCRdb, only in-frame clones are kept and a portion is missing. Among about 480,000 clones listed, about 91% were seen once. Material: peripheral blood. These receptors were taken from a woman between 50 and 59 years old with COVID-19, enrolled during active disease.

The chain recombines TRBV27 with TRBJ1-2; TRBD1 matches at 7 bases. The CDR3 consists of 14 residues. The V gene's germline CDR1 is MNHEY and CDR2 SMNVEV (reference sequence). The V gene end was trimmed by 3 bases and the J gene end by 6 bases; junction bases not matched to a gene: 7. The CDR3 is CASSFAGGIDGYTF. The CDR3 DNA follows: TGTGCCAGCAGTTTTGCAGGGGGGATCGATGGCTACACCTTC.

This clone is a singleton in its sample. The chain has TRBV28 and TRBJ2-7; TRBD1 is a possible D gene (5 bases). Germline loops: CDR1 MDHEN, CDR2 SYDVKM. This CDR3 is built from 13 residues. V gave up 7 bases and J gave up 4 bases, with 14 bases separating them. CDR3: CASTPGAYYEQYF. The DNA of the CDR3 is TGTGCCAGCACACCTGGGGCTTATTACGAGCAGTACTTC.

In nucleotides, the CDR3 is TGCAGCGTGGTTTCGGGGGGCTTATCCTACAATGAGCAGTTCTTC. Encoded protein: CSVVSGGLSYNEQFF. This sequence joins TRBV29-1 and TRBJ2-1; D possibly corresponds to TRBD2 (7 bases). Trimming pared 6 bases from V and 1 base from J, leaving 16 bases between. Germline V gene sequence: CDR1 SQVTM, CDR2 ANQGSEA. CDR3 size: 15 residues.

V usage is TRBV10-3 and J usage is TRBJ1-3, with D tentatively TRBD1 (5 bases). Germline lookup yields CDR1 ENHRY and CDR2 SYGVKD. The CDR3 has 13 amino acids. Trimming cost V 0 bases and J 8 bases, with 8 bases left between them. The CDR3 loop is CAISESGGDTIYF. The CDR3 DNA reads as TGTGCCATCAGTGAGTCCGGAGGGGACACCATATATTTT.

The J gene is TRBJ2-7, the V gene TRBV11-2, with a tentative D call TRBD1 (5 bases). Germline V lookup: CDR1 SGHAT, CDR2 FQNNGV. The CDR3 runs to 13 residues. V was trimmed by 5 bases and J by 8 bases, leaving 16 bases between them. CDR3 sequence reads: CASSPTHLGQQYF. CDR3 DNA sequence: TGTGCCAGCAGCCCGACCCACTTGGGGCAGCAGTACTTC.

CDR3 in amino acids: CAWSVPGTGRNTIYF. CDR3 nucleotide sequence: TGTGCCTGGAGTGTACCCGGGACAGGGAGAAACACCATATATTTT. The chain carries TRBV30 and TRBJ1-3, with 9 bases identical to TRBD1. The V gene end was trimmed by 0 bases and the J gene end by 5 bases; junction bases not matched to a gene: 5. Germline V CDR1 and CDR2: GTSNPN, SVGIG (reference sequence). The CDR3 sequence is 15 residues long.

The rearrangement uses TRBV5-4 and TRBJ2-3; D is uncertain. Trimming cost V 0 bases and J 1 base, with 3 bases left between them. From germline, CDR1 is SGHNT and CDR2 YYREEE (reference sequence). The CDR3 totals 13 residues. The CDR3 coding sequence is TGTGCCAGCAGCTTGGGCGGCACAGATACGCAGTATTTT. Protein: CASSLGGTDTQYF.

In its sample, this clone was seen a few times. The chain links TRBV7-2 to TRBJ2-7, with 8 positions matching TRBD2. CDR3 size: 16 residues. The trim removed 5 bases at V and 1 base at J, leaving 10 bases unmatched. Per germline, CDR1 SGHTA and CDR2 FQGNSA. CDR3 in DNA: TGTGCCAGCAGCCTTCGTAGCGGGGCCGTTTCCTACGAGCAGTACTTC. Protein sequence: CASSLRSGAVSYEQYF.

V usage is TRBV13 and J usage is TRBJ2-3, with D maybe TRBD2 (6 bases). The V and J ends lost 5 bases and 3 bases respectively, with 15 bases between them. This CDR3 comprises 15 residues. From germline, CDR1 is PRHDT and CDR2 FYEKMQ (reference sequence). CDR3 protein: CASSPSVGVTDTQYF. DNA for the CDR3: TGTGCCAGCAGCCCTAGCGTAGGAGTTACAGATACGCAGTATTTT.

The CDR3 loop is CASSGTTQGWATQYF. CDR3 nucleotide sequence: TGCGCCAGCAGCGGTACCACTCAGGGGTGGGCTACGCAGTATTTT. The rearrangement uses TRBV5-1 and TRBJ2-3; a possible D gene is TRBD1 (6 bases). Trimming cost V 4 bases and J 8 bases, with 20 bases left between them. Germline V gene sequence: CDR1 SGHRS, CDR2 YFSETQ. CDR3 length: 15 residues.

The chain links TRBV12-3 or TRBV12-4 to TRBJ1-5; tentatively, D is TRBD1 (5 bases). The CDR3 is made up of 13 amino acids. Trimming stripped 3 bases from V and 8 bases from J, with 11 bases between. The CDR3 DNA is TGTGCCAGCAGTTTTAGGTGGGGCGAGCCCCAGCATTTT. This sequence encodes CASSFRWGEPQHF.

The gene calls are TRBV19 and TRBJ1-5; D is ambiguous. This CDR3 comprises 12 residues. Trimming took 9 bases from V and 7 from J, leaving 13 bases between them. CDR1 and CDR2 from the germline V gene are LNHDA and SQIVND (reference sequence). This CDR3 is CARQASAQPQHF. The CDR3 DNA follows: TGTGCCAGGCAAGCAAGTGCGCAGCCCCAGCATTTT. Variable domain in full (rest from reference TRBV19 and TRBJ1-5): DGGITQSPKYLFRKEGQNVTLSCEQNLNHDAMYWYRQDPGQGLRLIYYSQIVNDFQKGDIAEGYSVSREKKESFPLTVTSAQKNPTAFYLCARQASAQPQHFGDGTRLSIL.

The V gene is TRBV11-1, the J gene TRBJ1-1; D ambiguous. Between the trimmed V and J ends, which lost 5 bases and 1 base, there was a span of 14 bases. Germline loops: CDR1 SGHAT, CDR2 FQDESV (reference sequence). The CDR3 is 15 amino acids. CDR3 amino acids: CASSRTTSWNTEAFF. Written as DNA, the CDR3 is TGTGCCAGCAGCCGTACTACATCGTGGAACACTGAAGCTTTCTTT.

The chain joins TRBV5-6 to TRBJ2-3; 10 nucleotides match TRBD2. The CDR3 totals 16 residues. V was pared by 0 bases and J by 4 bases, with 5 bases of the junction left unmatched. The V gene's germline CDR1 is SGHDT and CDR2 YYEEEE. CDR3 sequence reads: CASSLGSGGPADTQYF. In nucleotides, the CDR3 is TGTGCCAGCAGCTTGGGTAGCGGGGGGCCCGCAGATACGCAGTATTTT.

This clone was counted between two and nine times. The V gene is TRBV10-1, the J gene TRBJ2-1, with a tentative D call TRBD1 (6 bases). Germline V gene lookup returns CDR1 WNHNN and CDR2 SYGVQD (reference sequence). V lost 6 bases to trimming and J lost 12 bases, with 18 bases between them. This CDR3 comprises 13 residues. The CDR3 loop reads CASSETHRVRQFF. CDR3 bases: TGCGCCAGCAGCGAGACACACAGGGTTCGGCAGTTCTTC.

This chain connects TRBV6-2 or TRBV6-3 to TRBJ1-1; unclear D gene. Germline V gene sequence: CDR1 MNHEY, CDR2 SVGEGT. This CDR3 comprises 14 residues. V was shortened by 0 bases and J by 5 bases, with 10 bases between the two germline ends. This CDR3 reads CASSYSRGRTEAFF. CDR3 nucleotide sequence: TGTGCCAGCAGTTACTCGCGGGGTAGGACTGAAGCTTTCTTT.

The chain links TRBV30 to TRBJ1-5; 9 positions match TRBD1. The CDR3 extends over 17 amino acids. Losses at the gene ends were 3 bases for V and 0 bases for J; bases not matched to a gene: 9. Germline CDR1 and CDR2: GTSNPN and SVGIG (reference sequence). The CDR3 spells CAWRSGQGSFSNQPQHF. DNA of the CDR3: TGTGCCTGGAGGAGTGGACAGGGGTCTTTTAGCAATCAGCCCCAGCATTTT.

The genes are TRBV30 and TRBJ1-5, with D possibly matching TRBD1 (5 bases). The CDR3 covers 16 residues. Deletions cut 0 bases from V and 2 bases from J, with 14 bases between. CDR1 is GTSNPN, CDR2 SVGIG, per germline (reference sequence). The DNA for the CDR3 is TGTGCCTGGAGTGTATCGCGGGGGAAGGGCAATCAGCCCCAGCATTTT. Residues: CAWSVSRGKGNQPQHF.

The V call is TRBV12-3 or TRBV12-4, the J call TRBJ1-4; the D gene is possibly TRBD1 (5 bases). This CDR3 is 13 amino acids long. Trimming left V 3 bases short and J 5 bases short, with 7 bases between. This CDR3 is CASSLSGNEKLFF. Written as DNA, the CDR3 is TGTGCCAGCAGTTTGTCAGGGAATGAAAAACTGTTTTTT.

The rearrangement joins TRBV7-7 to TRBJ2-7, with D possibly being TRBD1 (6 bases). Germline V lookup: CDR1 SSHAT, CDR2 FNYEAQ (reference sequence). V was pared by 4 bases and J by 5 bases, with 18 bases between. This CDR3 is built from 15 residues. The CDR3 DNA is TGTGCCAGCAGCTCGGGACCCAAGGGGGTTAACGAGCAGTACTTC. Its protein is CASSSGPKGVNEQYF.

The rearrangement links TRBV2 to TRBJ2-7, with 9 positions matching TRBD1. The CDR3 has 14 residues. The J segment lost 7 bases and the V segment lost 4 bases, leaving 8 bases of the junction unmatched. Germline CDR1 is SNHLY and CDR2 is FYNNEI. The CDR3 sequence: CASSVQQGAGEQYF. The DNA for the CDR3 is TGTGCCAGCAGTGTACAACAGGGGGCCGGAGAGCAGTACTTC.

As concerns this clone: The sample has other DNA sequences that encode this CDR3 too. The rearrangement joins TRBV18 to TRBJ1-4, with 10 positions matching TRBD1. V lost 6 bases to trimming and J lost 8 bases; unmatched junction nucleotides: 6. The CDR3 consists of 14 residues. Germline assignment: CDR1 KGHSH and CDR2 LQKENI. The CDR3 bases are TGTGCCAGCTCGCGGGACAGGGGAGACGAAAAACTGTTTTTT. Amino acids: CASSRDRGDEKLFF.

This rearrangement joins TRBV3-1 (or the pseudogene TRBV3-2) to TRBJ1-3; the D gene is possibly TRBD1 (5 bases). The ends were cut back, 7 bases at V and 0 bases at J, with 10 bases in the middle. Germline CDR1 LGHDT, CDR2 YNNKEL (reference sequence). This CDR3 comprises 14 residues. CDR3 DNA: TGTGCCAGCACGGGAGGGGTCTCTGGAAACACCATATATTTT. Protein product: CASTGGVSGNTIYF.

The chain couples TRBV3-1 (or the pseudogene TRBV3-2) to TRBJ2-7; TRBD1 aligns across 7 bases. This CDR3 contains 14 residues. CDR1 LGHDT and CDR2 YNNKEL come from the germline V gene (reference sequence). With V trimmed by 4 bases and J by 1 base, 4 bases remained unmatched. This chain's CDR3 is CASSPRDSSYEQYF. DNA for the CDR3: TGTGCCAGCAGCCCCCGGGACAGTTCCTACGAGCAGTACTTC.